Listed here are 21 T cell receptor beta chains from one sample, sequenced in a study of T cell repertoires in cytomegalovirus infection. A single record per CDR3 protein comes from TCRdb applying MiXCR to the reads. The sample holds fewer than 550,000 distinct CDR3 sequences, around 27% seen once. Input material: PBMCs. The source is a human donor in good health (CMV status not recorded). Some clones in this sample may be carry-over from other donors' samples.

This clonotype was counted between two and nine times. This CDR3 reads CASRSQGRVTEAFF. The CDR3, as DNA: TGTGCCAGTAGGTCACAGGGCCGGGTAACTGAAGCTTTCTTT. The V call is TRBV19, the J call TRBJ1-1; D is perhaps TRBD1 (6 bases). Germline CDR1 reads LNHDA; CDR2 reads SQIVND (reference sequence). This CDR3 has 14 residues. Trimming pared 6 bases from V and 5 bases from J, leaving 16 bases between.

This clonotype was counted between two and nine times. CDR3 loop: CASSETGGQGNNEKLFF. CDR3 nucleotide sequence: TGTGCCAGCAGTGAGACCGGGGGACAGGGGAATAATGAAAAACTGTTTTTT. The rearrangement links TRBV25-1 to TRBJ1-4; 10 bases are shared with TRBD1. The CDR3 totals 17 residues. Trimming at V came to 3 bases and at J to 4 bases, leaving 8 bases not matched to a gene. Germline V gene lookup returns CDR1 MGHDK and CDR2 SYGVNS.

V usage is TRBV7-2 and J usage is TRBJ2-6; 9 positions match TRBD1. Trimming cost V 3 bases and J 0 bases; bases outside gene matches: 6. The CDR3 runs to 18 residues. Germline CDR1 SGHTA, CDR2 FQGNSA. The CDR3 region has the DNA TGTGCCAGCAGCTTCTCCGGGACAGGGTTCTCTGGGGCCAACGTCCTGACTTTC. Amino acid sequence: CASSFSGTGFSGANVLTF.

CDR3 loop: CSVEAGNTEAFF. The CDR3 coding sequence is TGCAGCGTTGAAGCCGGGAACACTGAAGCTTTCTTT. The chain employs TRBV29-1 and TRBJ1-1; D unclear. Germline V gives CDR1 SQVTM, CDR2 ANQGSEA. V was shortened by 1 base and J by 1 base, with 4 bases between the two germline ends. The CDR3 covers 12 residues.

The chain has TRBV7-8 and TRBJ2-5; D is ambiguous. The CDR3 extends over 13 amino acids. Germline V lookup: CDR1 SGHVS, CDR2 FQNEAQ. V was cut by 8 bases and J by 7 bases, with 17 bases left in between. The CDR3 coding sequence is TGTGCCAGCGGCCCCGACCCGCGCGGGACCCAGTACTTC. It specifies CASGPDPRGTQYF.

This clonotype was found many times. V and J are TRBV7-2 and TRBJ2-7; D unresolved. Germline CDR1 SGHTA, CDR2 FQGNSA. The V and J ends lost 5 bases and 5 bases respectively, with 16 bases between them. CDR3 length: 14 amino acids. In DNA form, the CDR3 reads TGTGCCAGCAGCAAAACAGCGAGCCTCCACGAGCAGTACTTC. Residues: CASSKTASLHEQYF.

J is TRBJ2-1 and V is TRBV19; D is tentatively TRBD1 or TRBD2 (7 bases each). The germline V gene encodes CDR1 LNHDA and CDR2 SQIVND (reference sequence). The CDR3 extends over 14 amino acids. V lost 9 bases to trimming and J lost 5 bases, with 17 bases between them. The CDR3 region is CASQTGRDHNEQFF. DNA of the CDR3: TGTGCCAGCCAGACAGGGAGGGACCACAATGAGCAGTTCTTC.

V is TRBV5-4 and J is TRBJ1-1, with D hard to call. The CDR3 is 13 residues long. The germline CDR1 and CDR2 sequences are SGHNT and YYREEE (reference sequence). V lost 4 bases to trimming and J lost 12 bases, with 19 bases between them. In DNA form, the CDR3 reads TGTGCCAGCAGCCCGGCTGGTGGGCGGGAGACTTTCTTT. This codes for CASSPAGGRETFF.

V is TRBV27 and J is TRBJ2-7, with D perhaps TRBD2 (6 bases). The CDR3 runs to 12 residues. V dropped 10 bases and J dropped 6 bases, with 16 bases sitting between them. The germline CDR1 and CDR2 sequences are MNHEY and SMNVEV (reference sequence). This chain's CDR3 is CATDGSSIEQYV. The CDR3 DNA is TGTGCCACGGACGGGAGCTCCATCGAGCAGTACGTC.

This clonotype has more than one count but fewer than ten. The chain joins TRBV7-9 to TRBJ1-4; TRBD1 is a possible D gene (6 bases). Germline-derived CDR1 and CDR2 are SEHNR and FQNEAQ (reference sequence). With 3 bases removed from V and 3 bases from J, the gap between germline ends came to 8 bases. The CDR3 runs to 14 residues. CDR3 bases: TGTGCCAGCAGCTTTGGACAGCCTAATGAAAAACTGTTTTTT. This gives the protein CASSFGQPNEKLFF.

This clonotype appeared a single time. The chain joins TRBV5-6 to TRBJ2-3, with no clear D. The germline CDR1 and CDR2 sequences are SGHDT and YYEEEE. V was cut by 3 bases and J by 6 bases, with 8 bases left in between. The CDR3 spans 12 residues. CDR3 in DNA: TGTGCCAGCAGCTCGATGTGGGATACGCAGTATTTT. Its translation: CASSSMWDTQYF.

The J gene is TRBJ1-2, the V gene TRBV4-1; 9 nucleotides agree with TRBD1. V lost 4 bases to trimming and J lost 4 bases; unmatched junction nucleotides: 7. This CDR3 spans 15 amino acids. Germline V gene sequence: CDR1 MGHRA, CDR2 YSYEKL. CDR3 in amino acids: CASSPGQGNLYGYTF. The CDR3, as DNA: TGCGCCAGCAGCCCTGGACAGGGGAATCTCTATGGCTACACCTTC.

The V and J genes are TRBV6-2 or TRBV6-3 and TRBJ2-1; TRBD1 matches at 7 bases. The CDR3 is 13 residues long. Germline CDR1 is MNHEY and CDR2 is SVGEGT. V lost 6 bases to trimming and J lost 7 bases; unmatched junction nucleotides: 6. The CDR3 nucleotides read TGTGCCAGCAGCATCACAGGGGTTAATGAGCAGTTCTTC. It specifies CASSITGVNEQFF.

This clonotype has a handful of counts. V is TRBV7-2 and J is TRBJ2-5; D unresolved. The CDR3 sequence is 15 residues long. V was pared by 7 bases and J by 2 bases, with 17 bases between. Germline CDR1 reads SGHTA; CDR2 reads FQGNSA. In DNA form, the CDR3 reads TGTGCCAGCACACTCCGGATAGCAGCTCAAGAGACCCAGTACTTC. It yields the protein CASTLRIAAQETQYF.

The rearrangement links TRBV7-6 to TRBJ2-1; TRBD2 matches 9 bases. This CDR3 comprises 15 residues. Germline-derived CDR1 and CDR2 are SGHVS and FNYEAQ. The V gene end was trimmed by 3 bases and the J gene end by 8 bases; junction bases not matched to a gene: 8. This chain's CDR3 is CASSFGLAGDDEQFF. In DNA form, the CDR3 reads TGTGCCAGCAGCTTTGGCTTAGCGGGAGACGATGAGCAGTTCTTC.

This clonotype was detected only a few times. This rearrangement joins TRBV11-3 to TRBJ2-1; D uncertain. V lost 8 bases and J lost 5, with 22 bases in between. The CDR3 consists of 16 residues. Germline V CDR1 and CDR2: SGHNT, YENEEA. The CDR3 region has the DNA TGTGCCAGCTCGAGAAACAGACGGGTTCTTAACAATGAGCAGTTCTTC. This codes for CASSRNRRVLNNEQFF.

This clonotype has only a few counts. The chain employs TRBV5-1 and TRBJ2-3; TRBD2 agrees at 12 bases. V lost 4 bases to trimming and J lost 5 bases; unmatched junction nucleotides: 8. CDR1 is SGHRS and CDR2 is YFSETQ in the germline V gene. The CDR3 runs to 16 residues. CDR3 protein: CASSTVTSGSGDTQYF. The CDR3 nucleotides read TGCGCCAGCAGCACGGTGACTAGCGGGAGTGGAGATACGCAGTATTTT.

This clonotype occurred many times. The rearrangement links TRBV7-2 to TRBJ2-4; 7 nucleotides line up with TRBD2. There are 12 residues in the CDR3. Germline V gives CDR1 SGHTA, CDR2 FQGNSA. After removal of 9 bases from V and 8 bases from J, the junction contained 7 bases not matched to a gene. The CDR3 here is CASGREGDIQYF. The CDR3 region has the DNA TGTGCCAGTGGGAGGGAGGGCGACATTCAGTACTTC.

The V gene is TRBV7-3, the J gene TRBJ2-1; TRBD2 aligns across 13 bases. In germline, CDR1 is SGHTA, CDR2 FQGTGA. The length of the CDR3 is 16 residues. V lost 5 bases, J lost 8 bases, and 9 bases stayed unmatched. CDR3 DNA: TGTGCCAGCAGCCACACGGGACTAGCGGGAATCGATGAGCAGTTCTTC. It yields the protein CASSHTGLAGIDEQFF.

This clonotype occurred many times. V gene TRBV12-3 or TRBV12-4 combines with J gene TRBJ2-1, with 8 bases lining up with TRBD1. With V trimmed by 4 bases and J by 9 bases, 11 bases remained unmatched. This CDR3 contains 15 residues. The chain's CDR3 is CASSWRRTGTVEQFF. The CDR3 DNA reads TGTGCCAGCAGTTGGCGCCGGACAGGGACGGTTGAGCAGTTCTTC.

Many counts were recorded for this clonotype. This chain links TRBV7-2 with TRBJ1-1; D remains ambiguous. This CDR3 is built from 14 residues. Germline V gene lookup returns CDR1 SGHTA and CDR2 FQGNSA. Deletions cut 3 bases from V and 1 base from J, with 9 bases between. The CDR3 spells CASSFTVQNTEAFF. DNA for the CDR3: TGTGCCAGCAGCTTCACAGTTCAGAACACTGAAGCTTTCTTT.